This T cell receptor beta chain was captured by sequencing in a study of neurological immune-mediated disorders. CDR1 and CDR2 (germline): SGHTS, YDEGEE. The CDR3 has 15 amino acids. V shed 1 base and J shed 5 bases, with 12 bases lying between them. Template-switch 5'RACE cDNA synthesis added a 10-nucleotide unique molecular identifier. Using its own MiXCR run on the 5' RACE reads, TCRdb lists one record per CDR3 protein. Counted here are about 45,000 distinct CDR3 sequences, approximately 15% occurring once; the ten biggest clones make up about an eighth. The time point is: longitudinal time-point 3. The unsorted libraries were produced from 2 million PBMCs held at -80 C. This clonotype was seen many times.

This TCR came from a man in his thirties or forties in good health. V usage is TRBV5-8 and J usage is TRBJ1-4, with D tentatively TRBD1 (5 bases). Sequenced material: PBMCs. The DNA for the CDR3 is TGTGCCAGCAGCTTGTTAGGGGCGGGGAATGAAAAACTGTTTTTT. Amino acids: CASSLLGAGNEKLFF. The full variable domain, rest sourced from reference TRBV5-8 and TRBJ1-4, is EAGVTQSPTHLIKTRGQQATLRCSPISGHTSVYWYQQALGLGLQFLLWYDEGEERNRGNFPPRFSGRQFPNYSSELNVNALELEDSALYLCASSLLGAGNEKLFFGSGTQLSVL.